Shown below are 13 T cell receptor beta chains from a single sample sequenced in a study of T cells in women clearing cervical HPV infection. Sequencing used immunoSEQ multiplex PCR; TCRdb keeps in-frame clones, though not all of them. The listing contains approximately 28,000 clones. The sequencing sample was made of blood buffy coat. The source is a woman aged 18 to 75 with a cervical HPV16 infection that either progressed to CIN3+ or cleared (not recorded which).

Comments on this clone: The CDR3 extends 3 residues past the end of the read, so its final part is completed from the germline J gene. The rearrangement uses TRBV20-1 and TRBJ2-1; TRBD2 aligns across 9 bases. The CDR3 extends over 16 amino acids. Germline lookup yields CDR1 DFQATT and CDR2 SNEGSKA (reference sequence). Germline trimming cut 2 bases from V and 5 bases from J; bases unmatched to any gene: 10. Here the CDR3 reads CSARRSRGGPNNEQFF. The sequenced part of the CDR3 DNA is TGCAGTGCTAGAAGGTCGCGGGGGGGCCCTAACAATGAG.

The covered CDR3 bases are TGCGCCAGCAGCCTCACGGGACAGGGTGGCGAAAAA. Its translation: CASSLTGQGGEK. The entire CDR3 reads CASSLTGQGGEKLFF. This chain connects TRBV5-1 to TRBJ1-4; TRBD1 matches 9 bases. The read ends 3 residues before the CDR3 terminus; that terminus is restored from the germline J gene. The CDR3 is 15 residues long. The V segment lost 4 bases and the J segment 8 bases; nucleotides outside the gene matches: 9. CDR1 and CDR2 (germline): SGHRS, YFSETQ. Looking up the rest from reference TRBV5-1 and TRBJ1-4 gives the full variable domain: KAGVTQTPRYLIKTRGQQVTLSCSPISGHRSVSWYQQTPGQGLQFLFEYFSETQRNKGNFPGRFSGRQFSNSRSEMNVSTLELGDSALYLCASSLTGQGGEKLFFGSGTQLSVL.

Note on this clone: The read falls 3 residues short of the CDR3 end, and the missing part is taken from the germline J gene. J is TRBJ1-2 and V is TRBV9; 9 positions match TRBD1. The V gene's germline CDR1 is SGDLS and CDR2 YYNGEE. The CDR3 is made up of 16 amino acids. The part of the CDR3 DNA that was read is TGTGCCAGCAGCGTGGGCGCAACAGGGGGCTTAATCGGC. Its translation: CASSVGATGGLIG. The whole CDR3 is CASSVGATGGLIGYTF.

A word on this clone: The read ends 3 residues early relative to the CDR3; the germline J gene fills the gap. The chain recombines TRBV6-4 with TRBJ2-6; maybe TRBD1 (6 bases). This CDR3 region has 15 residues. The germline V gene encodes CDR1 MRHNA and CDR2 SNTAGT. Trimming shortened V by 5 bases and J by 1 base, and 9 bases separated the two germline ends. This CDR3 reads CASSQGGSGANVLTF. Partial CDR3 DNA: TGTGCCAGCAGTCAAGGGGGTTCTGGGGCCAACGTC.

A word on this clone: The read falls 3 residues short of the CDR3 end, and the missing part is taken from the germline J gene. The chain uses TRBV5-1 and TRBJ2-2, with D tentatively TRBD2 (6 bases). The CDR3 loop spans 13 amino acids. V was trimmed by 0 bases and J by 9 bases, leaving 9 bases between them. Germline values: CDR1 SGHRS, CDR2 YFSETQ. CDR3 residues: CASSLGGARELFF. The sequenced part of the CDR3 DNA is TGCGCCAGCAGCTTGGGCGGGGCCCGGGAG.

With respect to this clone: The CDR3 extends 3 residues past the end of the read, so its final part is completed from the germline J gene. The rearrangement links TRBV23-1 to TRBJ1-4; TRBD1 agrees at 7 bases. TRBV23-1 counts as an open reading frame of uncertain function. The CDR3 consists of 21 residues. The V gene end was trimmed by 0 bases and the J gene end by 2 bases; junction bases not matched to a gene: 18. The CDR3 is CASSQSNFRETGSRTNEKLFF. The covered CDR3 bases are TGCGCCAGCAGTCAATCAAATTTCCGGGAGACAGGGAGTAGGACTAATGAAAAA.

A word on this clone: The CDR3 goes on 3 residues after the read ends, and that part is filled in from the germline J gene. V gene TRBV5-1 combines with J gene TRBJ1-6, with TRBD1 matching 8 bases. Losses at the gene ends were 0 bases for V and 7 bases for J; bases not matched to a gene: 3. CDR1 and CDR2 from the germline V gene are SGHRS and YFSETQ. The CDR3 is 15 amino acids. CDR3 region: CASSLGTGRNSPLHF. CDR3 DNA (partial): TGCGCCAGCAGCTTGGGGACAGGGAGGAATTCACCC.

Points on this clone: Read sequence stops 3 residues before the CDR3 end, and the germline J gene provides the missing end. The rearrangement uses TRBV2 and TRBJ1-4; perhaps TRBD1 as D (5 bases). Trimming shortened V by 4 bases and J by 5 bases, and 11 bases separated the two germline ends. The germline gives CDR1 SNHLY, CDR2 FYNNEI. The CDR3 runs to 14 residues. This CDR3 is CASSGSQGNEKLFF. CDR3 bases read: TGTGCCAGCAGTGGTAGCCAGGGCAATGAAAAA.

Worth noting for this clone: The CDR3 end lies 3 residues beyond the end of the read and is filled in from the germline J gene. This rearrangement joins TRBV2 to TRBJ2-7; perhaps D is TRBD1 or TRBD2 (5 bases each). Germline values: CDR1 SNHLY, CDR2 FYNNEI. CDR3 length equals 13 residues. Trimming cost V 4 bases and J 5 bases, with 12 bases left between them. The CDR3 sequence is CASSVSRENEQYF. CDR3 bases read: TGTGCCAGCAGTGTAAGCAGGGAGAACGAG.

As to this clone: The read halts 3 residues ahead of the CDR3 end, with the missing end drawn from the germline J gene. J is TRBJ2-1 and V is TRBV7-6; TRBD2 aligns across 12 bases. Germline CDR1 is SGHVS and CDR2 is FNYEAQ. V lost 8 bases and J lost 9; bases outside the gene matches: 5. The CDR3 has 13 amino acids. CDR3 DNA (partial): TGTGCCAGCGAATCGGGACTAGCGGGTGAG. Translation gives CASESGLAGE. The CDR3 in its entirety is CASESGLAGEQFF.

The covered CDR3 bases are TGTGCCAGCTTTAAGGGGATGAACACTGAA. Translated, it gives CASFKGMNTE. The CDR3 as a whole reads CASFKGMNTEAFF. The chain carries TRBV18 and TRBJ1-1; D perhaps matches TRBD1 (5 bases). Coverage ceases 3 residues before the CDR3 finishes, and the germline J gene fills in the end. There are 13 residues in the CDR3. Germline lookup yields CDR1 KGHSH and CDR2 LQKENI. Between the trimmed V and J ends, which lost 7 bases and 0 bases, there was a span of 9 bases.

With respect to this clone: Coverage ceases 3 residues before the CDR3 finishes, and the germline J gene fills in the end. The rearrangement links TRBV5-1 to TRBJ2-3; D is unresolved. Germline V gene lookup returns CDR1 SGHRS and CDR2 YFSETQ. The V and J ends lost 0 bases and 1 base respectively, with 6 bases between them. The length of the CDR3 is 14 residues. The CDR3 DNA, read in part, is TGCGCCAGCAGCTTGGACTTACGCACAGATACG. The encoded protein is CASSLDLRTDT. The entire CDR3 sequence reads CASSLDLRTDTQYF.

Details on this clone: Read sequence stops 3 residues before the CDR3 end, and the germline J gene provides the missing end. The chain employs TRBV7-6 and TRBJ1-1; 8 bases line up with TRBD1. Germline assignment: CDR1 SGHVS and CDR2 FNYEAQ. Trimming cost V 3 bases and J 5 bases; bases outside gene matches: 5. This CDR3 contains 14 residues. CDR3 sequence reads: CASSFSQGGTEAFF. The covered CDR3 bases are TGTGCCAGCAGCTTTTCACAGGGGGGAACTGAA.